The clone carrying this TCR beta chain was observed many times. The antigen remains undetermined. Relative to the germline gene, one junction end is altered; a read error may explain this. The data are from a study of T cells in Graves' hyperthyroidism and ophthalmopathy. Points from the study as a whole: Before onset, by a median of approximately 5.9 months, the model predicted ophthalmopathy. Researchers found most expanded thyroid clonotypes above 0.001 in blood as well.

RNA transcripts served as the template for amplifying TCR beta CDR3 regions. Using the HTBI primer set, a first-round RT-PCR was run on the TCR CDR3. MiXCR, run by TCRdb on the multiplex PCR reads, gives a single entry per CDR3 protein. The data contain under 400,000 distinct CDR3 sequences, about a sixth of them singletons. The germline V gene encodes CDR1 MNHEY and CDR2 SVGAGI. CDR3 length: 14 residues. Ophthalmopathy patients showed a Clinical Activity Score of at least 3, NOSPECS grade of at least 4 and duration under 3 months. The chain is built from TRBV6-5 and TRBJ2-7; 11 nucleotides agree with TRBD2. The specimen sequenced was blood. The origin of this receptor is a woman between 35 and 50 years old with Graves' ophthalmopathy. The CDR3 protein is CASSTTSQGLAACF. DNA of the CDR3: TGTGCCAGCAGTACAACGTCACAGGGACTAGCGGCATGCTTC.